Listed below are T cell receptor beta chains from one sample, sequenced in a study of blood T cell repertoires in COVID-19. Produced via immunoSEQ multiplex PCR; TCRdb's table is partial and in-frame only. The table includes 150,000 to 200,000 clones, 70% to 90% detected once. What was sequenced was peripheral blood. The source of these receptors is a man between 18 and 29 years old with acute or convalescent COVID-19. The CDR3 runs from the conserved cysteine through the conserved F or W. Fields, in order: J gene, clone size, D gene, V gene, CDR3 DNA, CDR3 protein. A D gene is named only where the DNA matches it firmly. The size entry is marked missing in some rows and otherwise reads once, few, many or a size class.

J gene: TRBJ2-7
clone size: -
D gene: TRBD1
V gene: TRBV7-9
CDR3 DNA: TGTGCCAGCAGCTCGGGACAGGGAGGCTACGAGCAGTACTTC
CDR3 protein: CASSSGQGGYEQYF

J gene: TRBJ1-2
clone size: -
D gene: TRBD1
V gene: TRBV11-2
CDR3 DNA: TGTGCCAGCAGCTTTGACAGGGGTTCAAAGGGCTACACCTTC
CDR3 protein: CASSFDRGSKGYTF

J gene: TRBJ1-6
clone size: -
D gene: -
V gene: TRBV27
CDR3 DNA: TGTGCCAGCAGTTCCCGACAGGATAATTCACCCCTCCACTTT
CDR3 protein: CASSSRQDNSPLHF

J gene: TRBJ1-3
clone size: -
D gene: TRBD1
V gene: TRBV27
CDR3 DNA: TGTGCCAGCGGACAGGTCGGAAACACCATATATTTT
CDR3 protein: CASGQVGNTIYF

J gene: TRBJ1-5
clone size: -
D gene: TRBD1
V gene: TRBV10-3
CDR3 DNA: TGTGCCATCAGTGCGCAGGGGGCGCCGGACCAGCCCCAGCATTTT
CDR3 protein: CAISAQGAPDQPQHF

J gene: TRBJ2-6
clone size: few
D gene: TRBD1
V gene: TRBV10-1
CDR3 DNA: TGCGCCAGCAGTGATGGACAGGGCGTCTCTGGGGCCAACGTCCTGACTTTC
CDR3 protein: CASSDGQGVSGANVLTF

J gene: TRBJ2-5
clone size: -
D gene: TRBD2
V gene: TRBV5-1
CDR3 DNA: TGCGCCAGCAGCTTGGGGACTAGCGGGGGGATGAAGACCCAGTACTTC
CDR3 protein: CASSLGTSGGMKTQYF

J gene: TRBJ1-1
clone size: -
D gene: -
V gene: TRBV25-1
CDR3 DNA: TGTGCCAGCAGTGAATCGAGAGTCTTGAACACTGAAGCTTTCTTT
CDR3 protein: CASSESRVLNTEAFF

J gene: TRBJ2-3
clone size: -
D gene: TRBD2
V gene: TRBV6-6
CDR3 DNA: TGTGCCAGCAGCCCTAGCGGGGGGGCCTTTGCAGATACGCAGTATTTT
CDR3 protein: CASSPSGGAFADTQYF

J gene: TRBJ2-1
clone size: -
D gene: TRBD2
V gene: TRBV11-2
CDR3 DNA: TGTGCCAGCAGCCAGAGGGAAGCGGGGGGGCCCACCTACAATGAGCAGTTCTTC
CDR3 protein: CASSQREAGGPTYNEQFF

J gene: TRBJ1-2
clone size: -
D gene: -
V gene: TRBV5-5
CDR3 DNA: TGTGCCAGCAGCCCGACCCTTACAGCGGTCTATGGCTACACCTTC
CDR3 protein: CASSPTLTAVYGYTF

J gene: TRBJ1-2
clone size: -
D gene: -
V gene: TRBV7-9
CDR3 DNA: TGTGCCAGCAGCCCCAAAAATCAGGGTCTAGAAGGCTACACCTTC
CDR3 protein: CASSPKNQGLEGYTF

J gene: TRBJ2-1
clone size: -
D gene: -
V gene: TRBV24-1
CDR3 DNA: TGTGCCACCAGTGATCAGGCTAGCAGGAATGAGCAGTTCTTC
CDR3 protein: CATSDQASRNEQFF

J gene: TRBJ1-1
clone size: -
D gene: -
V gene: TRBV4-1
CDR3 DNA: TGCGCCAGCAGCCAGGGGACACCTACTCAAATGAACACTGAAGCTTTCTTT
CDR3 protein: CASSQGTPTQMNTEAFF

J gene: TRBJ2-2
clone size: few
D gene: TRBD1
V gene: TRBV5-1
CDR3 DNA: TGCGCCAGCAGCTTGGTAGACAGGGCCACCGGGGAGCTGTTTTTT
CDR3 protein: CASSLVDRATGELFF

J gene: TRBJ1-1
clone size: -
D gene: TRBD1
V gene: TRBV19
CDR3 DNA: TGTGCCAGTAGCCAATGGACAGGGGGCAATCGTGGTGAAGCTTTCTTT
CDR3 protein: CASSQWTGGNRGEAFF

J gene: TRBJ1-1
clone size: -
D gene: -
V gene: TRBV11-1
CDR3 DNA: TGTGCCAGCAGCGTTAGAATAGATCTGAACACTGAAGCTTTCTTT
CDR3 protein: CASSVRIDLNTEAFF

J gene: TRBJ1-5
clone size: -
D gene: TRBD1
V gene: TRBV19
CDR3 DNA: TGTGCCAGTAGGGGGACAGGGGAGGCAAGTTTGGGCAATCAGCCCCAGCATTTT
CDR3 protein: CASRGTGEASLGNQPQHF

J gene: TRBJ2-5
clone size: -
D gene: TRBD1
V gene: TRBV29-1
CDR3 DNA: TGCAGCGTTAGCGCGAGACCCCGGGACAGGGGGCGGGAGACCCAGTACTTC
CDR3 protein: CSVSARPRDRGRETQYF

J gene: TRBJ1-3
clone size: -
D gene: TRBD1
V gene: TRBV18
CDR3 DNA: TGTGCCAGCTCACCGGGACAGGGTCCTCGAAACACCATATATTTT
CDR3 protein: CASSPGQGPRNTIYF

J gene: TRBJ1-1
clone size: -
D gene: TRBD1
V gene: TRBV6-5
CDR3 DNA: TGTGCCAGCAGTACGGGGACAGGGAACACTGAAGCTTTCTTT
CDR3 protein: CASSTGTGNTEAFF

J gene: TRBJ2-3
clone size: -
D gene: -
V gene: TRBV5-4
CDR3 DNA: TGTGCCAGCAGCTTGGAATCCCTCCTCAATCCCTATTCTAGCACAGATACGCAGTATTTT
CDR3 protein: CASSLESLLNPYSSTDTQYF

J gene: TRBJ1-4
clone size: once
D gene: -
V gene: TRBV4-1
CDR3 DNA: TGCGCCAGCAGCCAAGGGCCTAATGAAAAACTGTTTTTT
CDR3 protein: CASSQGPNEKLFF

J gene: TRBJ1-1
clone size: -
D gene: -
V gene: TRBV29-1
CDR3 DNA: TGCAGCGTTGATGACAATCCGGGACACCCGAACACTGAAGCTTTCTTT
CDR3 protein: CSVDDNPGHPNTEAFF

J gene: TRBJ1-6
clone size: -
D gene: -
V gene: TRBV6-6
CDR3 DNA: TGTGCCAGCAGTTACAGTATGGAGGGTTTAAATTCACCCCTCCACTTT
CDR3 protein: CASSYSMEGLNSPLHF

J gene: TRBJ2-3
clone size: -
D gene: -
V gene: TRBV11-2
CDR3 DNA: TGTGCCAGCAGCTTAGGAGGGGGCGGGGGCACAGATACGCAGTATTTT
CDR3 protein: CASSLGGGGGTDTQYF

J gene: TRBJ2-3
clone size: -
D gene: -
V gene: TRBV7-9
CDR3 DNA: TGTGCCAGCAGCTTAGGGACTAGCACAGATACGCAGTATTTT
CDR3 protein: CASSLGTSTDTQYF

J gene: TRBJ1-6
clone size: once
D gene: -
V gene: TRBV30
CDR3 DNA: TGTGCCTGGACGGCCTATAATTCACCCCTCCACTTT
CDR3 protein: CAWTAYNSPLHF

J gene: TRBJ2-2
clone size: -
D gene: TRBD1
V gene: TRBV7-9
CDR3 DNA: TGTGCCAGCAGCTGGACAGGGGACACCGGGGAGCTGTTTTTT
CDR3 protein: CASSWTGDTGELFF

J gene: TRBJ1-1
clone size: -
D gene: TRBD1
V gene: TRBV16
CDR3 DNA: TGTGCCAGCAGCCCGACGACAGGGGGCGTCGAAGCTTTCTTT
CDR3 protein: CASSPTTGGVEAFF

J gene: TRBJ2-3
clone size: -
D gene: TRBD1
V gene: TRBV9
CDR3 DNA: TGTGCCAGCGGAGGACAGGCCTCCACAGATACGCAGTATTTT
CDR3 protein: CASGGQASTDTQYF

J gene: TRBJ1-1
clone size: -
D gene: TRBD1
V gene: TRBV30
CDR3 DNA: TGTGCCTGGAGTGTAGGGACAGGGTCCTTACCAAACACTGAAGCTTTCTTT
CDR3 protein: CAWSVGTGSLPNTEAFF

J gene: TRBJ2-3
clone size: -
D gene: -
V gene: TRBV5-1
CDR3 DNA: TGCGCCAGCAGCATAACTAGCACAGATACGCAGTATTTT
CDR3 protein: CASSITSTDTQYF

J gene: TRBJ2-1
clone size: -
D gene: TRBD2
V gene: TRBV3-1/TRBV3-2
CDR3 DNA: TGTGCCAGCAGCCGAGTAGCGGGGGGGCAGAATGAGCAGTTCTTC
CDR3 protein: CASSRVAGGQNEQFF

J gene: TRBJ1-4
clone size: -
D gene: -
V gene: TRBV5-8
CDR3 DNA: TGTGCCAGCAGTTCTGGGTGGCAGGATAATGAAAAACTGTTTTTT
CDR3 protein: CASSSGWQDNEKLFF

J gene: TRBJ1-4
clone size: -
D gene: TRBD1
V gene: TRBV6-5
CDR3 DNA: TGTGCCAGCAGTAGGACAGGCGGTTTTGAAAAACTGTTTTTT
CDR3 protein: CASSRTGGFEKLFF

J gene: TRBJ2-1
clone size: -
D gene: TRBD2
V gene: TRBV7-2
CDR3 DNA: TGTGCCAGCAGCCCCGGGGGGGGTGGCGACAATGAGCAGTTCTTC
CDR3 protein: CASSPGGGGDNEQFF

J gene: TRBJ2-1
clone size: -
D gene: TRBD1
V gene: TRBV2
CDR3 DNA: TGTGCCAGCAGTGAGAGGGGGCGGATTTACAATGAGCAGTTCTTC
CDR3 protein: CASSERGRIYNEQFF

J gene: TRBJ2-3
clone size: -
D gene: TRBD2
V gene: TRBV14
CDR3 DNA: TGTGCCAGCAGCCAAGGGATTAGCGGGAAGGCAGATACGCAGTATTTT
CDR3 protein: CASSQGISGKADTQYF

J gene: TRBJ1-2
clone size: -
D gene: -
V gene: TRBV12-3/TRBV12-4
CDR3 DNA: TGTGCCAGCAGTGCTTCAGGGAGGAGCTACACCTTC
CDR3 protein: CASSASGRSYTF

J gene: TRBJ1-6
clone size: -
D gene: -
V gene: TRBV7-8
CDR3 DNA: TGTGCCAGCAGCCGAATAACGACAGAAAGCTCCTATAATTCACCCCTCCACTTT
CDR3 protein: CASSRITTESSYNSPLHF

J gene: TRBJ1-5
clone size: -
D gene: TRBD1
V gene: TRBV18
CDR3 DNA: TGTGCCAGCTCACCGGACAGGGGGTCGGTCCAGCCCCAGCATTTT
CDR3 protein: CASSPDRGSVQPQHF

J gene: TRBJ2-3
clone size: -
D gene: TRBD2
V gene: TRBV30
CDR3 DNA: TGTGCCTGGAGTGCTAGCGGAGATACGCAGTATTTT
CDR3 protein: CAWSASGDTQYF

J gene: TRBJ1-5
clone size: -
D gene: -
V gene: TRBV30
CDR3 DNA: TGTGCCTGGAGTGTAACCGGTAATCAGCCCCAGCATTTT
CDR3 protein: CAWSVTGNQPQHF

J gene: TRBJ2-5
clone size: -
D gene: -
V gene: TRBV5-1
CDR3 DNA: TGCGCCAGCTGGAAAGGGGAAGAGACCCAGTACTTC
CDR3 protein: CASWKGEETQYF

J gene: TRBJ1-4
clone size: -
D gene: TRBD1
V gene: TRBV30
CDR3 DNA: TGTGCCTGGAGCTTGGGACAGGGGCTATCTAATGAAAAACTGTTTTTT
CDR3 protein: CAWSLGQGLSNEKLFF

J gene: TRBJ2-5
clone size: -
D gene: -
V gene: TRBV27
CDR3 DNA: TGTGCCAGCAGTTCAGGTAGAGGGGAGACCCAGTACTTC
CDR3 protein: CASSSGRGETQYF

J gene: TRBJ1-1
clone size: -
D gene: -
V gene: TRBV11-2
CDR3 DNA: TGTGCCAGCAGCTTTGCAGTTCCGAACACTGAAGCTTTCTTT
CDR3 protein: CASSFAVPNTEAFF

J gene: TRBJ2-5
clone size: -
D gene: TRBD2
V gene: TRBV6-6
CDR3 DNA: TGTGCCAGCAGTCCCCCCGCGGGGGGGGGACAAGAGACCCAGTACTTC
CDR3 protein: CASSPPAGGGQETQYF

J gene: TRBJ1-6
clone size: -
D gene: -
V gene: TRBV6-5
CDR3 DNA: TGTGCCAGCGGCCGGGACACATATAATTCACCCCTCCACTTT
CDR3 protein: CASGRDTYNSPLHF

J gene: TRBJ2-1
clone size: -
D gene: TRBD2
V gene: TRBV4-1
CDR3 DNA: TGCGCCAGCAGCCAGTCCCAGCGGGGGTTTAATGAGCAGTTCTTC
CDR3 protein: CASSQSQRGFNEQFF

J gene: TRBJ2-7
clone size: -
D gene: -
V gene: TRBV30
CDR3 DNA: TGTGCCTGGGGAACAGGGCCCCTAGGGGAGCAGTACTTC
CDR3 protein: CAWGTGPLGEQYF

J gene: TRBJ2-1
clone size: -
D gene: TRBD2
V gene: TRBV30
CDR3 DNA: TGTGCCTGGAGTGTAATGACTAGCGGGGGGCTTTACAATGAGCAGTTCTTC
CDR3 protein: CAWSVMTSGGLYNEQFF

J gene: TRBJ2-1
clone size: -
D gene: -
V gene: TRBV6-5
CDR3 DNA: TGTGCCAGCAGTTCCAATTGGGCGAGCTCCTACAATGAGCAGTTCTTC
CDR3 protein: CASSSNWASSYNEQFF